What follows is one T cell receptor beta chain and its context. The target antigen is unknown. This entry is derived from a study of cytomegalovirus exposure and HLA in healthy donors. The study's findings and limits: Later analysis associated a missense DCLRE1C variant with TCR beta V- and J-gene trimming.

Germline CDR1 reads SGHNT; CDR2 reads YYREEE (reference sequence). Trimming pared 4 bases from V and 6 bases from J, leaving 10 bases between. The CDR3 is 12 amino acids. The PCR was carried out with 60 Vbeta primers and 13 Jbeta primers. Profiling relied on immunoSEQ multiplex PCR, and the TCRdb table lists in-frame clones only, not all of them. The sample's table shows roughly 190,000 clones. The rearrangement uses TRBV5-4 and TRBJ1-1; D gene unclear. The clonotype was recovered from a woman younger than 30 in good health and CMV-seropositive. Input material: PBMCs. The CDR3 loop reads CASSLPGAEAFF. CDR3 coding DNA: TGTGCCAGCAGCCTACCCGGAGCTGAAGCTTTCTTT.